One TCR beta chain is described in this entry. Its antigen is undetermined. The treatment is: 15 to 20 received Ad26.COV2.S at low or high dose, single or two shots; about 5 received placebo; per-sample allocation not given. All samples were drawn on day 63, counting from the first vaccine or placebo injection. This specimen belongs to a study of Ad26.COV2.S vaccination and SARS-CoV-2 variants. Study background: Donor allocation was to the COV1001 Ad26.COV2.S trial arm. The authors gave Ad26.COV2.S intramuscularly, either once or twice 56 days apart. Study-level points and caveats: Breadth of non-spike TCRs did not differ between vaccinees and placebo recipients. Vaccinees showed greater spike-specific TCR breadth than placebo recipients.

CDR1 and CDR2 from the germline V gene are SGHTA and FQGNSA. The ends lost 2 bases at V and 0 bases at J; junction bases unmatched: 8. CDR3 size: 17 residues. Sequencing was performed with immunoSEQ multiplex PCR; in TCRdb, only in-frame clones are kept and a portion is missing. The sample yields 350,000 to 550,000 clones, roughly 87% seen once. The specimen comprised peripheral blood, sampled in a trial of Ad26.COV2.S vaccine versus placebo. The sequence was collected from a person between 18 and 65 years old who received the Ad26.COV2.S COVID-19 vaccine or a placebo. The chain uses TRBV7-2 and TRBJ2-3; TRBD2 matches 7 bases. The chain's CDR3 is CASSLQRTSRSTDTQYF. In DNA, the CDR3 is TGTGCCAGCAGCTTACAGAGGACTAGTAGGAGCACAGATACGCAGTATTTT. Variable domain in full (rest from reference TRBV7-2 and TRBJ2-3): GAGVSQSPSNKVTEKGKDVELRCDPISGHTALYWYRQSLGQGLEFLIYFQGNSAPDKSGLPSDRFSAERTGGSVSTLTIQRTQQEDSAVYLCASSLQRTSRSTDTQYFGPGTRLTVL.